One sample yielded the 5 T cell receptor beta chains listed below, sequenced in a study of blood T cell repertoires in COVID-19. Only in-frame clones appear in the TCRdb table, and some are missing; sequencing was by immunoSEQ multiplex PCR. The sample includes around 200,000 clones, more than 65% of them seen just once. Sequences were obtained from peripheral blood. These receptors were taken from a man aged 50-60 years with active or convalescent COVID-19.

This chain links TRBV11-3 with TRBJ1-5; 9 bases line up with TRBD1. Per germline, CDR1 SGHNT and CDR2 YENEEA. V lost 2 bases to trimming and J lost 6 bases; unmatched junction nucleotides: 8. The CDR3 covers 16 residues. CDR3 loop: CASSLPGQGRSQPQHF. The CDR3 DNA reads TGTGCCAGCAGCTTACCGGGACAGGGAAGGAGTCAGCCCCAGCATTTT. Full variable domain (remainder filled in from reference TRBV11-3 and TRBJ1-5): EAGVVQSPRYKIIEKKQPVAFWCNPISGHNTLYWYLQNLGQGPELLIRYENEEAVDDSQLPKDRFSAERLKGVDSTLKIQPAELGDSAVYLCASSLPGQGRSQPQHFGDGTRLSIL.

The genes are TRBV9 and TRBJ2-3; D is perhaps TRBD2 (6 bases). The V end was cut by 2 bases, the J end by 7 bases, with 14 bases between. Germline assignment: CDR1 SGDLS and CDR2 YYNGEE. The CDR3 runs to 14 residues. CDR3 coding DNA: TGTGCCAGCAGCGTCGGGACTGGCAGGCATACGCAGTATTTT. Amino acid sequence: CASSVGTGRHTQYF.

This clone came up a few times. The chain uses TRBV5-6 and TRBJ2-4; perhaps TRBD2 as D (5 bases). Germline V gene data show CDR1 as SGHDT and CDR2 as YYEEEE. CDR3 length: 14 amino acids. Trimming pared 2 bases from V and 2 bases from J, leaving 8 bases between. CDR3 nucleotides: TGTGCCAGCAGCTTCTCGGGGACCAAAAACATTCAGTACTTC. It yields the protein CASSFSGTKNIQYF.

Concerning this clone itself: This same CDR3 is encoded by further DNA sequences in the sample. The V call is TRBV6-1, the J call TRBJ2-3; D not certain. V lost 2 bases to trimming and J lost 0 bases, with 9 bases between them. The CDR3 runs to 15 residues. Germline V gives CDR1 MNHNS, CDR2 SASEGT. The CDR3 sequence is CASSERRSSTDTQYF. The CDR3 DNA sequence: TGTGCCAGCAGTGAAAGGCGGTCTAGCACAGATACGCAGTATTTT.

This clone was seen a single time. The chain recombines TRBV11-2 with TRBJ1-1; D gene ambiguous. Germline assignment: CDR1 SGHAT and CDR2 FQNNGV. The CDR3 has 15 amino acids. Trimming removed 6 bases at V and 1 base at J, with 15 bases between. CDR3 DNA: TGTGCCAGCAGTACCGTCGGCGGGTGGAACACTGAAGCTTTCTTT. It yields the protein CASSTVGGWNTEAFF.